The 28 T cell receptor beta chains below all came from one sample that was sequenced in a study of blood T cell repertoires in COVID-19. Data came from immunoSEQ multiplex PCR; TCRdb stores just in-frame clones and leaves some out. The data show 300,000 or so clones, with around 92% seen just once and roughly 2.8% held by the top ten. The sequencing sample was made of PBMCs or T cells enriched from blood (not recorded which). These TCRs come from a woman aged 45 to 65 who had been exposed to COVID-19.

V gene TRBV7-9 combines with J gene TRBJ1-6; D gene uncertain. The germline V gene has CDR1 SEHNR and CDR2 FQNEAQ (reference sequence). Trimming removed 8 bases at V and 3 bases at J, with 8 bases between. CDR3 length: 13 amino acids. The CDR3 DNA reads TGTGCCAGCGCCCCAGGCTATAATTCACCCCTCCACTTT. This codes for CASAPGYNSPLHF.

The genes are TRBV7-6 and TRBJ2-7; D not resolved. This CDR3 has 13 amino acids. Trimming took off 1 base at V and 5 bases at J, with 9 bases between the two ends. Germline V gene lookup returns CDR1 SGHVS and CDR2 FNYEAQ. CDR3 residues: CASSLGLHDEQYF. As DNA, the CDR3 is TGTGCCAGCAGCTTAGGGCTTCATGACGAGCAGTACTTC.

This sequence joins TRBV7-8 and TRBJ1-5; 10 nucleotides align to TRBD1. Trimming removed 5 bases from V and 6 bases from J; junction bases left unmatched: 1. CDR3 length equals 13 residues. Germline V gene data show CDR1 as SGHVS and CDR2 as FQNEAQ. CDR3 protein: CASSRDRGQPQHF. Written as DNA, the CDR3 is TGTGCCAGCAGCCGGGACAGGGGTCAGCCCCAGCATTTT.

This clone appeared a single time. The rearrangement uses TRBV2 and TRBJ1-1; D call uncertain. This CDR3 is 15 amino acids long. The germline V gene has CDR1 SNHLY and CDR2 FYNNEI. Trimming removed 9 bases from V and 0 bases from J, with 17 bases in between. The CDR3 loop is CASQQESSVNTEAFF. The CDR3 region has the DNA TGTGCCAGTCAGCAGGAAAGCTCCGTGAACACTGAAGCTTTCTTT.

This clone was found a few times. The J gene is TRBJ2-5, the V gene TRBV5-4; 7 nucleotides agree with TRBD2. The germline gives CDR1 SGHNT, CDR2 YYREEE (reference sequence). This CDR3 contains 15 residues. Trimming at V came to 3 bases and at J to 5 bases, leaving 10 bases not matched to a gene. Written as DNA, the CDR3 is TGTGCCAGCAGCTGGGAGGGGAGAATCGGGGAGACCCAGTACTTC. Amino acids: CASSWEGRIGETQYF.

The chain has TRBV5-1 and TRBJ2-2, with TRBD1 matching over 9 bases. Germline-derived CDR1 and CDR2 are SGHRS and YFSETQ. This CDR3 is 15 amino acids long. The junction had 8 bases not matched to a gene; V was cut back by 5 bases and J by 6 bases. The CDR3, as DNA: TGCGCCAGCAGTACAGGGGGCGCGTGGTCCGGGGAGCTGTTTTTT. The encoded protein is CASSTGGAWSGELFF.

The CDR3 DNA reads as TGTGCCAGCAGTGAAGAAGGCAGGGTGGGAAAACTGTTTTTT. Amino acid sequence: CASSEEGRVGKLFF. The chain joins TRBV2 to TRBJ1-4; D is perhaps TRBD1 (5 bases). V lost 1 base and J 10 bases, leaving 13 bases between the germline ends. From germline, CDR1 is SNHLY and CDR2 FYNNEI. The CDR3 consists of 14 residues. Supplemented by reference TRBV2 and TRBJ1-4, the full variable domain reads EPEVTQTPSHQVTQMGQEVILRCVPISNHLYFYWYRQILGQKVEFLVSFYNNEISEKSEIFDDQFSVERPDGSNFTLKIRSTKLEDSAMYFCASSEEGRVGKLFFGSGTQLSVL.

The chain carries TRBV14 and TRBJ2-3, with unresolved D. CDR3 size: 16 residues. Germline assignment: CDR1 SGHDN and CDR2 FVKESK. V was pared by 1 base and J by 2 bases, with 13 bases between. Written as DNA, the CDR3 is TGTGCCAGCAGCCAAGGTCGTCGGGTCAACACAGATACGCAGTATTTT. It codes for CASSQGRRVNTDTQYF.

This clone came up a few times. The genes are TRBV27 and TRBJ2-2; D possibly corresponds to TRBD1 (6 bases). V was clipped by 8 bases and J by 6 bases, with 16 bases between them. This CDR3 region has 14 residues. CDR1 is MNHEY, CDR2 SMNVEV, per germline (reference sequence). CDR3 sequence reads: CASLGPGVAGELFF. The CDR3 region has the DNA TGTGCCAGCCTTGGGCCAGGGGTTGCCGGGGAGCTGTTTTTT.

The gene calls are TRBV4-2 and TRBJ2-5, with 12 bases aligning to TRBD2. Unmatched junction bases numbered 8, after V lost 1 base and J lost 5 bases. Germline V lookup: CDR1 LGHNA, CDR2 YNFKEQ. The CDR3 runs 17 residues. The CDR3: CASSQVTSGGNRETQYF. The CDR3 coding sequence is TGTGCCAGCAGCCAAGTTACTAGCGGGGGGAATCGGGAGACCCAGTACTTC.

CDR3 nucleotide sequence: TGTGCCAGCAGCTTGTTCCAAGGGGGCCATGGCTACACCTTC. Its protein is CASSLFQGGHGYTF. The J gene is TRBJ1-2, the V gene TRBV11-2; TRBD1 aligns across 7 bases. This CDR3 has 14 residues. With V trimmed by 3 bases and J by 6 bases, 7 bases remained unmatched. Germline V gene sequence: CDR1 SGHAT, CDR2 FQNNGV.

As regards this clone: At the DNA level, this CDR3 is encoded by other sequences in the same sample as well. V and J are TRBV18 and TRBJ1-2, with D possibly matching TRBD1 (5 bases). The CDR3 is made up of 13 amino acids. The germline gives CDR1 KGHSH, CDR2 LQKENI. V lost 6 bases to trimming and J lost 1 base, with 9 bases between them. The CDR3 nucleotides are TGTGCCAGCTCGCCCGACAGTAACTATGGCTACACCTTC. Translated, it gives CASSPDSNYGYTF.

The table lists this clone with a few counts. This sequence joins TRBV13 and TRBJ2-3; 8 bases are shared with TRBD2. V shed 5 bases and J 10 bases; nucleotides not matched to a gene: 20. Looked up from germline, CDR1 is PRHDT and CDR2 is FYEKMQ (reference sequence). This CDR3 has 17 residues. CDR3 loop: CASSVGRRGASSSAQYF. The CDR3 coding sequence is TGTGCCAGCAGCGTTGGGAGGCGGGGGGCCTCCTCGTCGGCGCAGTATTTT.

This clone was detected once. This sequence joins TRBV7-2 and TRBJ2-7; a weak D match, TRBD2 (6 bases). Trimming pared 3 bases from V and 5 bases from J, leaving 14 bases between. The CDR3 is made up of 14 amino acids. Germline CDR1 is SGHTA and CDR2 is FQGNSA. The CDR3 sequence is CASSFYTSRNEQYF. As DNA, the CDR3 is TGTGCCAGCAGCTTTTATACTAGCAGGAACGAGCAGTACTTC.

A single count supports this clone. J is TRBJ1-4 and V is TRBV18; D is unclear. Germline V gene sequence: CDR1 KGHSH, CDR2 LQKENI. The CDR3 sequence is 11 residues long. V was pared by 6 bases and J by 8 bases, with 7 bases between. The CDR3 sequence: CASSLGEKLFF. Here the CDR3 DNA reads TGTGCCAGCTCCCTGGGCGAAAAACTGTTTTTT. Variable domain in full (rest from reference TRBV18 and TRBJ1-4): NAGVMQNPRHLVRRRGQEARLRCSPMKGHSHVYWYRQLPEEGLKFMVYLQKENIIDESGMPKERFSAEFPKEGPSILRIQQVVRGDSAAYFCASSLGEKLFFGSGTQLSVL.

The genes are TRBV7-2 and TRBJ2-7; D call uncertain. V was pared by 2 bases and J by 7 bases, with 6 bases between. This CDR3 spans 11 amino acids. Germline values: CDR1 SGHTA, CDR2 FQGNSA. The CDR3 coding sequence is TGTGCCAGCAGCTTAAATATGGAGCAGTACTTC. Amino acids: CASSLNMEQYF.

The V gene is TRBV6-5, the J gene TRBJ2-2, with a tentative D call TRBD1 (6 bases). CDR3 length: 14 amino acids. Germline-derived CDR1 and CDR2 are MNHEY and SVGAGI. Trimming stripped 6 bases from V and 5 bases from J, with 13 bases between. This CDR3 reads CASRPFTGTGELFF. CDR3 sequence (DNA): TGTGCCAGCAGGCCGTTTACAGGGACCGGGGAGCTGTTTTTT.

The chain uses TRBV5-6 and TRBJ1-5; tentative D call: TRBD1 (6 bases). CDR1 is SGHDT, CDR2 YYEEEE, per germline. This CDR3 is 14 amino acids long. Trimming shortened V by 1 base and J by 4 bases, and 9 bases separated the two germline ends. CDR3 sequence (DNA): TGTGCCAGCAGCTTGAGTGGGACAAATCAGCCCCAGCATTTT. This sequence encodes CASSLSGTNQPQHF.

CDR3 nucleotides: TGTGCCAGCAGCCAATTCAGCGGGGCTTCGCAGCCCCAGCATTTT. Translating it yields CASSQFSGASQPQHF. This chain connects TRBV3-1 (or the pseudogene TRBV3-2) to TRBJ1-5; D might be TRBD1 (5 bases). In germline, CDR1 is LGHDT, CDR2 YNNKEL (reference sequence). V lost 2 bases to trimming and J lost 7 bases, with 15 bases between them. The CDR3 length is 15 residues.

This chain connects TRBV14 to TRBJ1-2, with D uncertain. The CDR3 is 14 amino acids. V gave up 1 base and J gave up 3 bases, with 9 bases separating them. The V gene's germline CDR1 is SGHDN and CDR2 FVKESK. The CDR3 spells CASSQVGGYYGYTF. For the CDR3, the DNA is TGTGCCAGCAGCCAAGTGGGAGGCTACTATGGCTACACCTTC.

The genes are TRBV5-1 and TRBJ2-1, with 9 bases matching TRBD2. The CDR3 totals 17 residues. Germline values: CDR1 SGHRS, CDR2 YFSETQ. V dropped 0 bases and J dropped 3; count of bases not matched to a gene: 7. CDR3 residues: CASSLDGGGEIYNEQFF. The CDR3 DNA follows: TGCGCCAGCAGCTTGGATGGCGGGGGGGAAATCTACAATGAGCAGTTCTTC.

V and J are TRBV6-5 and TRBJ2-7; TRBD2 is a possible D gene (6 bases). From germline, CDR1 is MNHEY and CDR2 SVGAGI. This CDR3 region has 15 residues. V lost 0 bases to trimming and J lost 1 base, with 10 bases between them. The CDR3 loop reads CASSYSGGYSYEQYF. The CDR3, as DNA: TGTGCCAGCAGTTACTCGGGGGGATATTCCTACGAGCAGTACTTC.

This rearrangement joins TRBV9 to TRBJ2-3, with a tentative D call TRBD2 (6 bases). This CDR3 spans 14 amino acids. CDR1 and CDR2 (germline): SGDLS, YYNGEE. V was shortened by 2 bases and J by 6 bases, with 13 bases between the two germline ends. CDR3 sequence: CASSVLLASDTQYF. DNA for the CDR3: TGTGCCAGCAGCGTTCTACTAGCAAGTGATACGCAGTATTTT.

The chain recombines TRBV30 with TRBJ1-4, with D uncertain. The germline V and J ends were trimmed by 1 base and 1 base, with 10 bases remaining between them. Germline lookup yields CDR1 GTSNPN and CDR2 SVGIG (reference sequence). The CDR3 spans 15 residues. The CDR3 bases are TGTGCCTGGAGTGCCTGGCGGAAAACTAATGAAAAACTGTTTTTT. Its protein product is CAWSAWRKTNEKLFF.

DNA of the CDR3: TGTGCCAGCAGCCCCGCCGGAGACTCCCGTCCTGGAAACACCATATATTTT. Amino acid sequence: CASSPAGDSRPGNTIYF. The genes are TRBV7-9 and TRBJ1-3; the D is unclear. Germline-derived CDR1 and CDR2 are SEHNR and FQNEAQ (reference sequence). This CDR3 comprises 17 residues. Trimming took 5 bases from V and 2 from J, leaving 19 bases between them. Combining the CDR3 with reference TRBV7-9 and TRBJ1-3 gives the whole variable domain DTGVSQNPRHKITKRGQNVTFRCDPISEHNRLYWYRQTLGQGPEFLTYFQNEAQLEKSRLLSDRFSAERPKGSFSTLEIQRTEQGDSAMYLCASSPAGDSRPGNTIYFGEGSWLTVV.

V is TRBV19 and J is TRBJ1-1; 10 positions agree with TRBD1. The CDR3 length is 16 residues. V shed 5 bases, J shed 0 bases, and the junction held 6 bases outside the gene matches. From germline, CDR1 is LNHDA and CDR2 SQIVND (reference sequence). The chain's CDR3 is CASSPRDRGMNTEAFF. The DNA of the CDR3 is TGTGCCAGTAGTCCCCGGGACAGGGGCATGAACACTGAAGCTTTCTTT.

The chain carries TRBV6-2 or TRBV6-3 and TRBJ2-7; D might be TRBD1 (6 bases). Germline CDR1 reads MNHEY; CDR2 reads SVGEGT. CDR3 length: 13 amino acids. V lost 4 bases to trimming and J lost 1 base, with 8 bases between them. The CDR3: CASSSDSSYEQYF. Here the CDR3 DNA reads TGTGCCAGCAGTTCGGACAGTTCCTACGAGCAGTACTTC.

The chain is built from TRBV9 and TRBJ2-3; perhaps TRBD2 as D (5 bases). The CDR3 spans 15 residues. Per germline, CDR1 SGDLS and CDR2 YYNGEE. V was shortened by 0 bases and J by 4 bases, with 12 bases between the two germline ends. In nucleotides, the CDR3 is TGTGCCAGCAGCGTAGCTCACCTAGCCTCAGATACGCAGTATTTT. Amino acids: CASSVAHLASDTQYF. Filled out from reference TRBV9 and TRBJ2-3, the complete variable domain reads DSGVTQTPKHLITATGQRVTLRCSPRSGDLSVYWYQQSLDQGLQFLIQYYNGEERAKGNILERFSAQQFPDLHSELNLSSLELGDSALYFCASSVAHLASDTQYFGPGTRLTVL.